Following are 27 T cell receptor beta chains from one sample sequenced in a study of Graves' ophthalmopathy and Graves' hyperthyroidism. Amplifying from RNA transcripts, the study obtained TCR beta CDR3 regions. RT-PCR with HTBI primers came first, then second-round multiplex PCR. TCRdb re-called the multiplex PCR reads through MiXCR, storing one row per CDR3 protein. The table records around 1.1 million distinct CDR3 sequences, roughly 35% of them present only once. Input material: peripheral blood or thyroid tissue (not recorded which). The receptors originated from an adult man with Graves' hyperthyroidism.

For this clonotype: One end of the junction varies from germline; a read error may be responsible. The chain has TRBV10-3 and TRBJ2-5; TRBD1 is a possible D gene (5 bases). Germline values: CDR1 ENHRY, CDR2 SYGVKD. This CDR3 spans 14 amino acids. The CDR3 sequence is CASSSQNRQETQYF. The CDR3 bases are TGTGCCAGCAGTTCTCAGAACAGACAGGAGACCCAGTACTTC.

This clonotype occurred a few times. The CDR3 here is CASSQEWDRGYEQYF. The CDR3 bases are TGCGCCAGCAGCCAAGAGTGGGACAGGGGCTACGAGCAGTACTTC. The V call is TRBV4-3, the J call TRBJ2-7, with 10 bases that match TRBD1. The CDR3 runs to 15 residues. The germline gives CDR1 LGHNA, CDR2 YSLEER. V was clipped by 0 bases and J by 3 bases; unmatched bases: 2.

The chain joins TRBV9 to TRBJ2-7; 8 bases are a match to TRBD1. The CDR3 length is 14 residues. V lost 4 bases, J lost 4 bases, and 7 bases stayed unmatched. CDR1 and CDR2 from the germline V gene are SGDLS and YYNGEE. This CDR3 reads CASSKIQGGYEQYF. The CDR3 DNA reads as TGTGCCAGCAGCAAGATACAGGGGGGATACGAGCAGTACTTC.

In this sample, this clonotype turned up a few times. This chain's CDR3 is CASSQRDRETQYF. CDR3 sequence (DNA): TGTGCCAGCAGTCAGAGGGACCGCGAGACCCAGTACTTC. V is TRBV5-6 and J is TRBJ2-5; the D gene could be TRBD1 or TRBD2 (5 bases each). CDR1 and CDR2 from the germline V gene are SGHDT and YYEEEE. The CDR3 extends over 13 amino acids. V lost 5 bases and J 5 bases, leaving 13 bases between the germline ends.

The chain combines TRBV9 with TRBJ1-1, with D possibly TRBD1 on 6 matching bases. In germline, CDR1 is SGDLS, CDR2 YYNGEE. The V gene lost 0 bases and the J gene lost 5 bases, with 11 bases spanning the gap. The CDR3 runs to 14 residues. CDR3 in amino acids: CASSVESRGTEAFF. CDR3 in DNA: TGTGCCAGCAGCGTAGAGTCCAGGGGAACTGAAGCTTTCTTT. The full variable domain, with the rest looked up from reference TRBV9 and TRBJ1-1, is DSGVTQTPKHLITATGQRVTLRCSPRSGDLSVYWYQQSLDQGLQFLIQYYNGEERAKGNILERFSAQQFPDLHSELNLSSLELGDSALYFCASSVESRGTEAFFGQGTRLTVV.

Turning to this clonotype: At one boundary the junction diverges from the germline segment, which might be a read error. The genes are TRBV11-1 and TRBJ1-1; D is undetermined. CDR1 is SGHAT and CDR2 is FQDESV in the germline V gene (reference sequence). CDR3 length: 12 amino acids. CDR3 loop: CAGSLFDTEAFF. Written as DNA, the CDR3 is TGTGCCGGCAGCTTATTTGACACTGAAGCTTTCTTT.

This clonotype occurred a few times. J is TRBJ2-7 and V is TRBV10-2, with 14 bases lining up with TRBD2. Trimming took 4 bases from V and 2 from J; bases not matched to a gene: 7. The CDR3 runs 17 residues. Germline CDR1 and CDR2: WSHSY and SAAADI. Here the CDR3 DNA reads TGCGCCAGCAGTGCCGGACTAGCGGGGGGTCCGACCTACGAGCAGTACTTC. Its protein product is CASSAGLAGGPTYEQYF.

This clonotype was seen many times. V and J are TRBV20-1 and TRBJ1-2, with D unresolved. The germline V gene has CDR1 DFQATT and CDR2 SNEGSKA (reference sequence). Trimming cost V 1 base and J 8 bases, with 20 bases left between them. The CDR3 covers 15 residues. CDR3 nucleotide sequence: TGCAGTGCTAGAGCGGGAGGTTTTTTTAATGAGGGCTACACCTTC. Its translation: CSARAGGFFNEGYTF.

This clonotype was detected ten times or more. The chain has TRBV19 and TRBJ1-2, with D hard to call. Per germline, CDR1 LNHDA and CDR2 SQIVND (reference sequence). This CDR3 has 14 residues. The V end lost 4 bases, the J end lost 4 bases, and 13 bases lay between the germline ends. CDR3 coding DNA: TGTGCCAGTAGTACGGGCCAAGGGATCTATGGCTACACCTTC. Amino acids: CASSTGQGIYGYTF.

This clonotype was observed a handful of times. V is TRBV25-1 and J is TRBJ2-5; TRBD1 aligns across 8 bases. This CDR3 has 15 amino acids. Germline CDR1 and CDR2: MGHDK and SYGVNS. V was pared by 4 bases and J by 1 base, with 5 bases of the junction left unmatched. CDR3 nucleotide sequence: TGTGCCAGCAGTGGAGGACAGGGACCCCAAGAGACCCAGTACTTC. It translates to CASSGGQGPQETQYF.

This clonotype showed up many times. DNA for the CDR3: TGTGCCAGCAGCAGGGGTCTTATGAACACTGAAGCTTTCTTT. Protein product: CASSRGLMNTEAFF. The V and J genes are TRBV7-2 and TRBJ1-1; D possibly corresponds to TRBD1 (5 bases). Germline values: CDR1 SGHTA, CDR2 FQGNSA. V was shortened by 5 bases and J by 0 bases, with 10 bases between the two germline ends. The CDR3 sequence is 14 residues long.

This clonotype was observed many times. The chain recombines TRBV12-3 or TRBV12-4 with TRBJ1-2, with D unresolved. The CDR3 runs 15 residues. V lost 3 bases, J lost 1 base, and 12 bases lay in between. Written as DNA, the CDR3 is TGTGCCAGCAGTTTCTCGAGGGTTCTTAACTATGGCTACACCTTC. Its translation: CASSFSRVLNYGYTF.

This clonotype was seen repeatedly, ten times or more. The chain recombines TRBV20-1 with TRBJ2-7, with a possible D match to TRBD1 (6 bases). The CDR3 has 15 amino acids. CDR1 and CDR2 (germline): DFQATT, SNEGSKA (reference sequence). The V end was cut by 5 bases, the J end by 6 bases, with 23 bases between. The CDR3, as DNA: TGCAGTGCTGGTCCTAGGCAGGGGCTTTTGGGCGAGCAGTACTTC. This encodes CSAGPRQGLLGEQYF.

At least ten counts were recorded for this clonotype. V gene TRBV2 combines with J gene TRBJ2-6; D is ambiguous. This CDR3 has 16 amino acids. Trimming stripped 4 bases from V and 0 bases from J, with 10 bases between. Germline V CDR1 and CDR2: SNHLY, FYNNEI. The CDR3 DNA sequence: TGTGCCAGCAGTGTGTCGGCCTTCTCTGGGGCCAACGTCCTGACTTTC. This translates into CASSVSAFSGANVLTF.

As to this clonotype: Given a much more abundant clone one base away, this may be a read error. V is TRBV9 and J is TRBJ2-7; D is possibly TRBD1 (5 bases). The CDR3 spans 13 residues. Germline V lookup: CDR1 SGDLS, CDR2 YYNGEE. CDR3 residues: CASSVQGSYKQYF. The CDR3 nucleotides read TGTGCCAGCAGCGTACAGGGATCCTACAAGCAGTACTTC.

The rearrangement joins TRBV2 to TRBJ1-4; TRBD1 matches 10 bases. The CDR3 has 14 amino acids. The trim removed 8 bases at V and 4 bases at J, leaving 4 bases unmatched. CDR1 is SNHLY and CDR2 is FYNNEI in the germline V gene. The CDR3: CASWGQGFNEKLFF. Written as DNA, the CDR3 is TGTGCCAGCTGGGGACAGGGGTTTAATGAAAAACTGTTTTTT.

This clonotype showed up many times. The genes are TRBV10-1 and TRBJ1-5; a weak D match, TRBD1 (5 bases). This CDR3 contains 16 residues. CDR1 and CDR2 from the germline V gene are WNHNN and SYGVQD (reference sequence). With 5 bases removed from V and 5 bases from J, the gap between germline ends came to 19 bases. The CDR3 is CASSFPAAGRDQPQHF. DNA for the CDR3: TGCGCCAGCAGTTTCCCGGCAGCGGGCAGGGATCAGCCCCAGCATTTT.

The chain carries TRBV12-3 or TRBV12-4 and TRBJ2-3; D not resolved. The CDR3 totals 12 residues. Trimming shortened V by 5 bases and J by 8 bases, and 11 bases separated the two germline ends. CDR3 loop: CASSPSNRTQYF. The CDR3 region has the DNA TGTGCCAGCAGTCCTTCTAACCGTACGCAGTATTTT.

Ten or more counts support this clonotype. This rearrangement joins TRBV15 to TRBJ2-5; D is ambiguous. The CDR3 consists of 13 residues. V lost 0 bases and J 5 bases, leaving 7 bases between the germline ends. CDR1 and CDR2 from the germline V gene are LNHNV and YYDKDF (reference sequence). The CDR3 DNA reads as TGTGCCACCAGCAGAGATGCGAGGGAGACCCAGTACTTC. Protein product: CATSRDARETQYF.

This clonotype was counted many times. The chain carries TRBV4-1 and TRBJ1-6; D not certain. CDR3 length: 13 amino acids. With 0 bases removed from V and 16 bases from J, the gap between germline ends came to 13 bases. Germline V CDR1 and CDR2: MGHRA, YSYEKL. CDR3 sequence reads: CASSQDLGWGLHF. The CDR3 coding sequence is TGCGCCAGCAGCCAAGACCTAGGGTGGGGACTCCACTTT.

This rearrangement joins TRBV25-1 to TRBJ2-5; TRBD1 aligns across 9 bases. J lost 6 bases, V lost 6 bases, and 5 bases had no gene match. CDR3 length: 13 residues. Germline lookup yields CDR1 MGHDK and CDR2 SYGVNS. CDR3 sequence: CASRGQGRQTQYF. CDR3 DNA: TGTGCCAGCAGGGGACAGGGTCGGCAGACCCAGTACTTC.

This clonotype was observed at least ten times. The chain is built from TRBV29-1 and TRBJ2-5; D assignment may be TRBD1 or TRBD2 (5 bases each). V lost 3 bases and J 5 bases, leaving 10 bases between the germline ends. This CDR3 spans 12 amino acids. Germline V lookup: CDR1 SQVTM, CDR2 ANQGSEA. The CDR3, as DNA: TGCAGCGTTGATCCGGGGCAGGAGACCCAGTACTTC. Translation: CSVDPGQETQYF.

V gene TRBV4-1 combines with J gene TRBJ2-7; unclear D gene. The CDR3 loop spans 14 amino acids. Germline CDR1 reads MGHRA; CDR2 reads YSYEKL. V was pared by 1 base and J by 2 bases, with 9 bases between. The CDR3: CASSQVTDPYEQYF. The CDR3 DNA is TGCGCCAGCAGCCAAGTTACGGATCCCTACGAGCAGTACTTC.

In this sample, this clonotype turned up once. V and J are TRBV27 and TRBJ2-7, with D uncertain. Trimming cost V 5 bases and J 3 bases, with 14 bases left between them. Germline V CDR1 and CDR2: MNHEY, SMNVEV (reference sequence). This CDR3 contains 14 residues. The CDR3, as DNA: TGTGCCAGCAGTACCCGCCGAGACTTCTACGAGCAGTACTTC. Residues: CASSTRRDFYEQYF.

This clonotype was seen just once. The rearrangement joins TRBV9 to TRBJ2-1; D is perhaps TRBD2 (6 bases). The CDR3 length is 16 residues. The ends were cut back, 4 bases at V and 7 bases at J, with 21 bases in the middle. CDR1 is SGDLS and CDR2 is YYNGEE in the germline V gene. CDR3: CASSPEYGRRGNEQFF. The CDR3 nucleotides are TGTGCCAGCAGCCCGGAGTACGGGAGACGGGGGAATGAGCAGTTCTTC.

This chain connects TRBV2 to TRBJ2-3, with D possibly TRBD2 on 7 matching bases. Germline CDR1 SNHLY, CDR2 FYNNEI. This CDR3 spans 12 amino acids. Trimming pared 8 bases from V and 9 bases from J, leaving 15 bases between. The CDR3 DNA is TGTGCCAGCCGCCGTCGGGGGGCGACGCAGTATTTT. Its protein is CASRRRGATQYF.

V usage is TRBV12-3 or TRBV12-4 and J usage is TRBJ2-7; TRBD1 aligns across 9 bases. CDR3 length: 15 amino acids. Trimming at V came to 5 bases and at J to 3 bases, leaving 8 bases not matched to a gene. DNA of the CDR3: TGTGCCAGCAGTCCAGCCGGGACAGGGATCTACGAGCAGTACTTC. Translating it yields CASSPAGTGIYEQYF.